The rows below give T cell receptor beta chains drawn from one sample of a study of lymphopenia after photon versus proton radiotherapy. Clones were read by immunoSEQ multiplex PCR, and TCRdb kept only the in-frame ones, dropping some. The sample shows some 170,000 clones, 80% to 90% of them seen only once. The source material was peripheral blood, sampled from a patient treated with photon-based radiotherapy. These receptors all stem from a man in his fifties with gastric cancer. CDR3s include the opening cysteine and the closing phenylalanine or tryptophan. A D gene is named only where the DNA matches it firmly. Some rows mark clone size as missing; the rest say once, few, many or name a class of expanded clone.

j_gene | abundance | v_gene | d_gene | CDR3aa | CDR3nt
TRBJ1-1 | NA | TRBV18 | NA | CASSPGGETEAFF | TGTGCCAGCTCACCAGGGGGGGAGACTGAAGCTTTCTTT
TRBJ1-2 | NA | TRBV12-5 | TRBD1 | CASGLVLTGRPLGYTF | TGTGCTAGTGGTTTGGTATTGACAGGGAGGCCCTTGGGCTACACCTTC
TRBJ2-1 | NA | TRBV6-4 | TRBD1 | CASRLLGQGALDEQFF | TGTGCCAGCAGACTACTGGGACAGGGGGCTCTCGATGAGCAGTTCTTC
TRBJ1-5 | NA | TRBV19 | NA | CASSKGQGGQPQHF | TGTGCCAGTAGTAAGGGTCAGGGCGGCCAGCCCCAGCATTTT
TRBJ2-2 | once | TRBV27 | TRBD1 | CASNQGVTGELFF | TGTGCCAGCAATCAGGGGGTCACCGGGGAGCTGTTTTTT
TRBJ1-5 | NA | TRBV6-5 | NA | CASSSAGSSNQPQHF | TGTGCCAGCAGTTCTGCGGGCAGTAGCAATCAGCCCCAGCATTTT
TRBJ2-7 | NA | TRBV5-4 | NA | CASSSEPYEQYF | TGTGCCAGCAGCTCAGAGCCTTACGAGCAGTACTTC
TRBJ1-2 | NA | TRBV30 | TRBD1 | CAWRTGGYGYTF | TGTGCCTGGAGGACAGGGGGCTATGGCTACACCTTC
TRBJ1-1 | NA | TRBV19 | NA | CASSISPDSEAFF | TGTGCCAGTAGTATCAGCCCTGACAGTGAAGCTTTCTTT
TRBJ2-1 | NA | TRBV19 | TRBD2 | CASSIAGGEQFF | TGTGCCAGTAGTATAGCGGGAGGTGAGCAGTTCTTC
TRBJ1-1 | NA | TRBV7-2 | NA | CASSLVGRGYTEAFF | TGTGCCAGCAGCTTAGTCGGCAGGGGCTACACTGAAGCTTTCTTT
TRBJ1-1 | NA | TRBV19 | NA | CASNTPAEAFF | TGTGCCAGTAATACCCCCGCTGAAGCTTTCTTT
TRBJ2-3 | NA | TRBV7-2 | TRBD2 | CASSSMGSSGRASTDTQYF | TGTGCCAGCAGCTCGATGGGTTCTAGCGGGAGAGCTAGCACAGATACGCAGTATTTT
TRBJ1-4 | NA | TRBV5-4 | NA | CASSLGGDNEKLFF | TGTGCCAGCAGCTTAGGGGGGGATAATGAAAAACTGTTTTTT
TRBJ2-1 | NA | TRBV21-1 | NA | CASSNGTSGRASYNEQFF | TGTGCCAGCAGCAACGGGACTAGCGGGAGGGCCTCCTACAATGAGCAGTTCTTC
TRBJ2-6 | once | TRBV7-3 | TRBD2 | CASSLIGTSVSGANVLTF | TGTGCCAGCAGCTTAATCGGGACTAGCGTTTCTGGGGCCAACGTCCTGACTTTC
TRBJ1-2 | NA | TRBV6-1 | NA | CASSRSGHNYGYTF | TGTGCCAGCAGCCGCTCGGGACACAACTATGGCTACACCTTC
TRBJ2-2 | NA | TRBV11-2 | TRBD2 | CASSTGLASGELFF | TGTGCCAGCAGCACCGGACTAGCCTCCGGGGAGCTGTTTTTT
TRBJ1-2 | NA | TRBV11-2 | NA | CASSLYRDYGYTF | TGTGCCAGCAGCTTATACAGGGACTATGGCTACACCTTC
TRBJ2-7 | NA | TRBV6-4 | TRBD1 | CASSGGTERGYSYEQYF | TGTGCCAGCAGTGGTGGGACAGAACGGGGATACTCCTACGAGCAGTACTTC
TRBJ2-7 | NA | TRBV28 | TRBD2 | CASSLLSGGYEQYF | TGTGCCAGCAGTTTGCTTAGCGGGGGGTACGAGCAGTACTTC
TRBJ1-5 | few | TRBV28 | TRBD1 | CASTGGNQPQHF | TGTGCCAGCACAGGGGGTAATCAGCCCCAGCATTTT
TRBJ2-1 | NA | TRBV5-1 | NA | CASSLKPGGLDEQFF | TGCGCCAGCAGCTTGAAGCCTGGGGGTTTGGATGAGCAGTTCTTC
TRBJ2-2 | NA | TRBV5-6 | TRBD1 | CASSLTTGQVTGELFF | TGTGCCAGCAGCCTAACGACAGGGCAGGTCACCGGGGAGCTGTTTTTT
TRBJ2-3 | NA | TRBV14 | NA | CASNLWIGDTQYF | TGTGCCAGCAATTTATGGATAGGGGATACGCAGTATTTT
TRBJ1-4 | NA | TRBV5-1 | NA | CASSLLSTNEKLFF | TGCGCCAGCAGCTTGCTTTCAACTAATGAAAAACTGTTTTTT
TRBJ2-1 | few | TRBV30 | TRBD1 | CAWSALRDRGYNEQFF | TGTGCCTGGAGTGCTCTCCGGGACAGGGGCTACAATGAGCAGTTCTTC
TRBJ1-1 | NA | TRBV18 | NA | CASSPRDGNTEAFF | TGTGCCAGCTCACCAAGGGACGGGAACACTGAAGCTTTCTTT
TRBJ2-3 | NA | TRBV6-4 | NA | CASSEFIAGFVYF | TGTGCCAGCAGTGAGTTTATAGCTGGGTTCGTGTATTTT
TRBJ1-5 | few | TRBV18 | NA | CASSPTGPNQPQHF | TGTGCCAGCTCACCGACAGGACCAAATCAGCCCCAGCATTTT
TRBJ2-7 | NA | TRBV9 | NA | CASSVGWSSYEQYF | TGTGCCAGCAGCGTAGGGTGGTCTTCCTACGAGCAGTACTTC
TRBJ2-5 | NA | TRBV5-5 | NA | CASSLGQRKTQYF | TGTGCCAGCAGCCTGGGACAACGAAAGACCCAGTACTTC
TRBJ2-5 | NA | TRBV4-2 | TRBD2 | CASFSGRRGETQYF | TGTGCCAGCTTTAGCGGGAGGAGGGGAGAGACCCAGTACTTC
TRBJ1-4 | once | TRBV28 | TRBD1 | CASRRDSSTNEKLFF | TGTGCCAGCAGGAGGGACAGTTCAACTAATGAAAAACTGTTTTTT
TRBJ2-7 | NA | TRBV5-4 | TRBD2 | CASSLSTSGSREQYF | TGTGCCAGCAGCTTGAGTACTAGCGGGAGTAGAGAGCAGTACTTC
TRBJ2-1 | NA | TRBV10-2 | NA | CASSEVVGPISYNEQFF | TGCGCCAGCAGTGAAGTGGTTGGGCCTATCTCCTACAATGAGCAGTTCTTC
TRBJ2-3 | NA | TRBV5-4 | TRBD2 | CASSFTSGKDTQYF | TGTGCCAGCAGCTTTACTAGCGGGAAAGATACGCAGTATTTT
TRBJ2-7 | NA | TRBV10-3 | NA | CAISESGGGREQYF | TGTGCCATCAGTGAGTCGGGCGGAGGTAGGGAGCAGTACTTC
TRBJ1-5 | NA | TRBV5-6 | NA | CASSLRASNQPQHF | TGTGCCAGCAGCTTGAGGGCTAGCAATCAGCCCCAGCATTTT
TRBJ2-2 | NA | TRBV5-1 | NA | CASSPTQALMGTGELFF | TGCGCCAGCAGCCCGACGCAAGCCTTAATGGGAACCGGGGAGCTGTTTTTT
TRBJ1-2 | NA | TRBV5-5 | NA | CASSLRGGYGYTF | TGTGCCAGCAGCTTGCGAGGGGGCTATGGCTACACCTTC
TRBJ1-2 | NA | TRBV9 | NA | CASSPQQGFPYGYTF | TGTGCCAGCAGCCCCCAACAGGGTTTCCCCTATGGCTACACCTTC
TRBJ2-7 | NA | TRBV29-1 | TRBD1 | CSVVTGVSYEQYF | TGCAGCGTAGTGACAGGGGTGTCCTACGAGCAGTACTTC
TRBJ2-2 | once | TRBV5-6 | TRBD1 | CASSPRTGGNTGELFF | TGTGCCAGCAGCCCGAGGACAGGGGGCAACACCGGGGAGCTGTTTTTT
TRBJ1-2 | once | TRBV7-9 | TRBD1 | CASSSDRIYGYTF | TGTGCCAGCAGCTCGGACAGGATCTATGGCTACACCTTC
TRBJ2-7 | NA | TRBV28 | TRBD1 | CASSSGTVTYEQYF | TGTGCCAGCAGTTCCGGGACAGTTACCTACGAGCAGTACTTC
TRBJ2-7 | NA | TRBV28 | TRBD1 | CALRGDSRYEQYF | TGTGCCCTCCGTGGGGACAGCCGCTACGAGCAGTACTTC
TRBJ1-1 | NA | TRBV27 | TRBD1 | CASTPGQGNTEAFF | TGTGCCAGCACCCCGGGACAGGGGAACACTGAAGCTTTCTTT
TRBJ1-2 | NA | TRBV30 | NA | CAWSVEAAYGYTF | TGTGCCTGGAGTGTAGAGGCAGCCTACGGCTACACCTTC
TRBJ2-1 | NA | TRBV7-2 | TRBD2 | CASSSTSSYNEQFF | TGTGCCAGCAGCTCGACTAGCAGTTACAATGAGCAGTTCTTC
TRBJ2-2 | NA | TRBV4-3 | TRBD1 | CASSDRGASGELFF | TGCGCCAGCAGTGACAGGGGTGCTTCCGGGGAGCTGTTTTTT